This T cell receptor (beta chain) was captured by sequencing in a study of CD8 T cells in Susac syndrome. Study in general: Blood was drawn from Susac syndrome patients while they were therapy-naive, on corticosteroids, or on intravenous immunoglobulin alone.

With random hexamers, reverse transcription was performed on about 0.5 to 1 ug of RNA. The amplification used immunoSEQ multiplex PCR on TCR beta CDR3; it spanned 54 Vbeta and 13 Jbeta. TCRdb ran MiXCR on the immunoSEQ multiplex PCR reads and lists one entry per CDR3 protein. The table shows about 190,000 distinct CDR3 sequences, with approximately 94% occurring only once. Looked up from germline, CDR1 is LGHDT and CDR2 is YNNKEL (reference sequence). The CDR3 is 15 residues long. The V and J ends lost 2 bases and 5 bases, in that order; junction bases with no gene match: 2. V is TRBV3-1 and J is TRBJ1-4; 10 positions agree with TRBD1. The receptor's source is a human donor with Susac syndrome. Sequencing input: CD4+ T cells from PBMCs. Here the CDR3 reads CASSQWDRGNEKLFF. DNA for the CDR3: TGTGCCAGCAGCCAATGGGACAGGGGAAATGAAAAACTGTTTTTT.